A selection of T cell receptor beta chains follows, all from one sample in a study of CD8 T cells in Susac syndrome. One entry per CDR3 protein results from TCRdb running MiXCR on the immunoSEQ multiplex PCR reads. Of about 160,000 distinct CDR3 sequences listed, 92% are singletons. The sequenced sample consisted of CD4+ T cells from PBMCs. Receptor source: a human donor in good health. The CDR3 runs from the conserved cysteine through the conserved F or W. Each record gives: CDR3 length, D gene, V gene, clone size, J gene, CDR3 protein, CDR3 DNA. A D gene is named only where the DNA matches it firmly. Clone sizes are given selectively: once, few, many, or a class where the clone is expanded.

13	-	TRBV29-1	-	TRBJ1-4	CSVSQSLNEKLFF	TGCAGCGTTAGTCAGAGCTTAAATGAAAAACTGTTTTTT
13	-	TRBV6-2/TRBV6-3	few	TRBJ2-5	CASSYSRRDGQYF	TGTGCCAGCAGTTACTCAAGAAGAGATGGCCAGTACTTC
14	-	TRBV5-8	-	TRBJ2-1	CASRGRRGMYEQFF	TGTGCCAGCAGGGGGCGGAGGGGTATGTATGAGCAGTTCTTC
13	TRBD1	TRBV18	-	TRBJ2-7	CASSSGTVYEQYF	TGTGCCAGCTCATCCGGGACAGTCTACGAGCAGTACTTC
14	-	TRBV2	-	TRBJ1-1	CASSGTASNTEAFF	TGTGCCAGCAGTGGGACAGCCTCCAACACTGAAGCTTTCTTT
15	TRBD1	TRBV12-3/TRBV12-4	-	TRBJ1-5	CASSPPQGSNQPQHF	TGTGCCAGCAGTCCCCCACAGGGGTCCAATCAGCCCCAGCATTTT
14	-	TRBV2	-	TRBJ1-5	CASSEGGFYQPQHF	TGTGCCAGCAGTGAGGGGGGGTTTTACCAGCCCCAGCATTTT
14	TRBD1	TRBV2	-	TRBJ2-7	CASSVDRSSYEQYF	TGTGCCAGCAGTGTGGACAGGAGCTCCTACGAGCAGTACTTC
12	TRBD1	TRBV2	-	TRBJ1-4	CASQGAGEKLFF	TGTGCCAGCCAGGGGGCGGGCGAAAAACTGTTTTTT
15	-	TRBV2	-	TRBJ2-2	CASSEFEVYTGELFF	TGTGCCAGCAGTGAATTTGAGGTCTACACCGGGGAGCTGTTTTTT
15	TRBD2	TRBV7-2	-	TRBJ2-7	CASSLGLAGPNEQYF	TGTGCCAGCAGCTTGGGACTAGCGGGCCCTAACGAGCAGTACTTC
17	TRBD1	TRBV5-1	-	TRBJ2-3	CASSFNLNQGAIDTQYF	TGCGCCAGCAGCTTTAATTTGAACCAGGGGGCGATAGATACGCAGTATTTT
14	TRBD2	TRBV7-2	-	TRBJ2-5	CASATSGYQETQYF	TGTGCCAGCGCGACTAGCGGATACCAAGAGACCCAGTACTTC
20	TRBD2	TRBV5-1	-	TRBJ2-3	CASSRTGQGPTSGVPDTQYF	TGCGCCAGCAGCCGGACAGGACAGGGCCCTACTAGCGGGGTTCCAGATACGCAGTATTTT
15	TRBD2	TRBV5-6	-	TRBJ2-5	CASSLVEAAGVTQYF	TGTGCCAGCAGCTTGGTGGAAGCAGCGGGAGTGACCCAGTACTTC
15	-	TRBV27	-	TRBJ1-1	CASSLDTFKNTEAFF	TGTGCCAGCAGTTTGGACACCTTCAAGAACACTGAAGCTTTCTTT
13	TRBD1	TRBV27	-	TRBJ2-7	CVVYRGPSYEQYF	TGTGTCGTATACAGGGGGCCCTCCTACGAGCAGTACTTC
16	TRBD2	TRBV24-1	-	TRBJ2-2	CATSLTSGLGAGELFF	TGTGCCACCAGCCTCACTAGCGGGTTGGGGGCCGGGGAGCTGTTTTTT
13	TRBD2	TRBV20-1	-	TRBJ2-5	CSAVTAGQETQYF	TGCAGTGCTGTGACAGCGGGACAAGAGACCCAGTACTTC
15	-	TRBV2	-	TRBJ2-6	CASSENRAGANVLTF	TGTGCCAGCAGTGAAAACAGGGCTGGGGCCAACGTCCTGACTTTC
15	-	TRBV20-1	-	TRBJ2-1	CSARGPSETGNEQFF	TGCAGTGCTAGAGGGCCTAGCGAGACGGGCAATGAGCAGTTCTTC
18	-	TRBV4-3	-	TRBJ2-4	CASSQARVGLGTKNIQYF	TGCGCCAGCAGCCAGGCCAGGGTGGGGCTGGGGACCAAAAACATTCAGTACTTC
13	TRBD1	TRBV6-1	-	TRBJ1-5	CASIDRVNQPQHF	TGTGCCAGCATCGACAGGGTCAATCAGCCCCAGCATTTT
10	-	TRBV23-1	-	TRBJ1-1	CASSHPEWFF	TGCGCCAGCAGTCACCCCGAATGGTTCTTT
14	-	TRBV19	-	TRBJ1-4	CASSKNRENEKLFF	TGTGCCAGTAGTAAGAACAGGGAAAACGAAAAACTGTTTTTT
15	-	TRBV6-5	-	TRBJ1-6	CASSSGSINSSPLHF	TGTGCCAGCAGTTCGGGGTCCATAAATAGTTCACCCCTCCACTTT
13	TRBD2	TRBV9	-	TRBJ2-5	CASSVYGGETQYF	TGTGCCAGCAGCGTATACGGGGGGGAGACCCAGTACTTC
15	-	TRBV2	-	TRBJ2-3	CASSEAGRGPDTQYF	TGTGCCAGCAGTGAAGCGGGGCGAGGCCCAGATACGCAGTATTTT
12	TRBD2	TRBV30	-	TRBJ2-3	CAWTAGDDTQYF	TGTGCCTGGACGGCGGGGGACGATACGCAGTATTTT
13	-	TRBV7-9	-	TRBJ1-2	CASSNPGPDGYTF	TGTGCCAGCAGCAATCCGGGGCCAGATGGCTACACCTTC
15	-	TRBV7-2	-	TRBJ1-5	CASSKQGGFDQPQHF	TGTGCCAGCAGCAAACAGGGAGGGTTCGATCAGCCCCAGCATTTT
14	TRBD1	TRBV30	-	TRBJ1-1	CAWSGTGADTEAFF	TGTGCCTGGAGTGGTACAGGGGCCGACACTGAAGCTTTCTTT
15	-	TRBV9	-	TRBJ1-2	CASSVNTVPLYGYTF	TGTGCCAGCAGCGTAAATACAGTGCCCCTCTATGGCTACACCTTC
13	-	TRBV29-1	-	TRBJ1-3	CSVVGQLGNTIYF	TGCAGCGTTGTAGGACAACTTGGAAACACCATATATTTT
11	-	TRBV3-1	-	TRBJ1-2	CASSQVGGYTF	TGTGCCAGCAGCCAAGTAGGCGGCTACACCTTC
16	-	TRBV14	-	TRBJ2-1	CASSQDTRGAYNEQFF	TGTGCCAGCAGCCAAGATACCCGCGGAGCATACAATGAGCAGTTCTTC
13	-	TRBV3-1	-	TRBJ2-1	CASSRQGGNEQFF	TGTGCCAGCAGCCGACAGGGAGGGAATGAGCAGTTCTTC
15	-	TRBV28	-	TRBJ2-7	CASSLPLGTSYEQYF	TGTGCCAGCAGTTTGCCTCTGGGGACCTCCTACGAGCAGTACTTC
16	-	TRBV30	-	TRBJ1-6	CAWSVRNRPNNSPLHF	TGTGCCTGGAGTGTACGGAATCGTCCTAATAATTCACCCCTCCACTTT
16	-	TRBV4-3	-	TRBJ1-4	CASSQDEVTTNEKLFF	TGCGCCAGCAGCCAAGACGAGGTCACAACTAATGAAAAACTGTTTTTT
13	-	TRBV12-3/TRBV12-4	-	TRBJ2-1	CASSLSLEDGGFF	TGTGCCAGCAGTTTGAGTTTGGAGGACGGTGGGTTCTTC
13	-	TRBV27	-	TRBJ2-5	CASSRNLQETQYF	TGTGCCAGCAGTCGAAACCTCCAAGAGACCCAGTACTTC
12	-	TRBV20-1	-	TRBJ2-1	CSARDWTNEQFF	TGCAGTGCTAGAGATTGGACCAATGAGCAGTTCTTC
12	TRBD1	TRBV6-6	-	TRBJ1-1	CASSLGQPEAFF	TGTGCCAGCAGTCTGGGACAGCCTGAAGCTTTCTTT
15	-	TRBV7-2	-	TRBJ1-4	CASSLGGEGFEKLFF	TGTGCCAGCAGCTTAGGAGGGGAGGGCTTTGAAAAACTGTTTTTT
13	-	TRBV20-1	-	TRBJ1-5	CSAQISGDGPQHF	TGCAGTGCCCAGATTTCGGGGGACGGGCCCCAGCATTTT
22	TRBD2	TRBV20-1	-	TRBJ2-1	CSARGRTSGRARGGSSYNEQFF	TGCAGTGCTAGAGGCCGGACTAGCGGGAGGGCCAGAGGGGGGAGCTCCTACAATGAGCAGTTCTTC
15	-	TRBV7-9	-	TRBJ1-1	CASSRGGGTNTEAFF	TGTGCCAGCAGCCGAGGAGGGGGAACGAACACTGAAGCTTTCTTT
13	-	TRBV5-1	-	TRBJ1-5	CASSLEGSQPQHF	TGCGCCAGCAGCTTGGAGGGGAGTCAGCCCCAGCATTTT
15	-	TRBV7-2	-	TRBJ1-3	CASSLQGTLGNTIYF	TGTGCCAGCAGCTTACAGGGGACGCTTGGAAACACCATATATTTT
14	-	TRBV20-1	-	TRBJ2-5	CSAATMTGAETQYF	TGCAGTGCAGCCACAATGACGGGGGCGGAGACCCAGTACTTC
14	-	TRBV5-1	once	TRBJ2-7	CASSSHREAHEQYF	TGCGCCAGCAGCTCCCACAGGGAGGCCCACGAGCAGTACTTC
16	TRBD1	TRBV6-2/TRBV6-3	-	TRBJ2-7	CASSYRDRQGTEEQYF	TGTGCCAGCAGTTACAGGGATCGACAGGGGACAGAAGAGCAGTACTTC
15	-	TRBV5-1	few	TRBJ1-2	CASSPPGTLDYGYTF	TGCGCCAGCAGCCCTCCCGGGACGTTAGACTATGGCTACACCTTT
15	TRBD2	TRBV6-2/TRBV6-3	once	TRBJ2-1	CASSYPRLAINEQFF	TGTGCCAGCAGTTACCCCCGACTAGCCATCAATGAGCAGTTCTTC
15	-	TRBV6-5	few	TRBJ2-1	CASSPGEAGRNEQFF	TGTGCCAGCAGCCCAGGGGAAGCGGGGCGCAATGAGCAGTTCTTC
15	-	TRBV20-1	once	TRBJ1-1	CSANTVQGGNTEAFF	TGCAGTGCTAATACGGTACAGGGAGGGAACACTGAAGCTTTCTTT
17	TRBD2	TRBV3-1	-	TRBJ2-5	CASSLLTSGRGQETQYF	TGTGCCAGCAGCCTCTTGACTAGCGGGAGGGGACAAGAGACCCAGTACTTC